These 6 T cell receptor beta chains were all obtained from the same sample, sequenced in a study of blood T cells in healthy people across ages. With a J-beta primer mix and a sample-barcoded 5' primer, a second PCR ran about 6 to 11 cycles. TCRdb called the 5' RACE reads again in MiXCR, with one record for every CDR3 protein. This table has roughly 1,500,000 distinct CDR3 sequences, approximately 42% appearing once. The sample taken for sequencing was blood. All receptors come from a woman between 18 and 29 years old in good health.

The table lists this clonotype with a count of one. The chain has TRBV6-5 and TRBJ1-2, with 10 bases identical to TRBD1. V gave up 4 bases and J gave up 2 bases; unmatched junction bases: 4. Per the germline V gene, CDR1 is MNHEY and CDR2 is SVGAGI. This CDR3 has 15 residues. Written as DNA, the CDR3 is TGTGCCAGCAGTTGGGGACAGGGGCCGAACTATGGCTACACCTTC. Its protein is CASSWGQGPNYGYTF.

CDR3 loop: CASSALPSGELFF. DNA for the CDR3: TGTGCCAGCAGTGCCCTTCCCTCCGGGGAGCTGTTTTTT. The rearrangement links TRBV12-3 or TRBV12-4 to TRBJ2-2; D remains ambiguous. CDR3 length equals 13 residues. Trimming left V 5 bases short and J 6 bases short, with 10 bases between.

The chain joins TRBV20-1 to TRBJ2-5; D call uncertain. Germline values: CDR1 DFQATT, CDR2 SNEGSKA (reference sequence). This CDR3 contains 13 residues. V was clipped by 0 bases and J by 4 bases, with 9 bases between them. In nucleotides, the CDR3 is TGCAGTGCTAGAGATACTACCCTAGAGACCCAGTACTTC. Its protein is CSARDTTLETQYF.

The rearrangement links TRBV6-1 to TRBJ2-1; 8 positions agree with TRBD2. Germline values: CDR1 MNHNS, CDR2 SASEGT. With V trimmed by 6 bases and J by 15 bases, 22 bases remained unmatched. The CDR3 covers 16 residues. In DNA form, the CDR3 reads TGTGCCAGCAGCGGGAGGGTGATAGCGGGATCCGACAGAACGTTCTTC. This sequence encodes CASSGRVIAGSDRTFF.

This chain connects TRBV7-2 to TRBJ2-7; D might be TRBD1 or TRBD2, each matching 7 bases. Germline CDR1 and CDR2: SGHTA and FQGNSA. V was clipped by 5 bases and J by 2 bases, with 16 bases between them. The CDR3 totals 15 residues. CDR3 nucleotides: TGTGCCAGCAGCCAGGGGGAAGCGGGGCCCTACGAGCAGTACTTC. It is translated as CASSQGEAGPYEQYF.

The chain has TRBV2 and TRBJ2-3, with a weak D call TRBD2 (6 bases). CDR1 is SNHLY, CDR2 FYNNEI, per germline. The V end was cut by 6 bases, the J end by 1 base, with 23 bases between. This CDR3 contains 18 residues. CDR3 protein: CASSQNGGDGFGTDTQYF. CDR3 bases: TGTGCCAGCAGCCAAAATGGAGGGGACGGATTTGGCACAGATACGCAGTATTTT.